Here is one TCR beta chain with its context. The entry originates in a study of OX40 agonist ivuxolimab in advanced cancers. Clones were sequenced by immunoSEQ multiplex PCR, and TCRdb holds only the in-frame ones, with some missing. The repertoire consists of under 100,000 clones, with roughly 89% occurring once and the leading ten covering about 0.31%. V shed 1 base and J shed 2 bases, with 5 bases lying between them. This CDR3 has 13 residues. Per germline, CDR1 SGHVS and CDR2 FQNEAQ. The sequence was collected from an adult with an advanced solid tumor such as melanoma, head and neck, liver or kidney cancer. The chain is built from TRBV7-8 and TRBJ2-5; D call uncertain. The input for sequencing was CD4+ or CD8+ T cells sorted from blood, taken in a trial of the OX40 agonist ivuxolimab. In DNA form, the CDR3 reads TGTGCCAGCAGCTTAGGCCGTCAAGAGACCCAGTACTTC. This translates into CASSLGRQETQYF.